The 27 T cell receptor beta chains below come from one sample, sequenced in a study of shared clonotypes between healthy human individuals. Clones were sequenced by immunoSEQ multiplex PCR, and TCRdb holds only the in-frame ones, with some missing. The table includes about 480,000 clones, almost 80% detected once. The sample taken for sequencing was PBMCs. The origin of the receptors is a woman aged 40-49 years in good health. Some clones in this sample may be carry-over from other donors' samples.

The chain recombines TRBV5-4 with TRBJ1-2; D remains unclear. The CDR3 extends over 16 amino acids. Germline CDR1 SGHNT, CDR2 YYREEE (reference sequence). Trimming shortened V by 0 bases and J by 7 bases, and 19 bases separated the two germline ends. The CDR3 sequence: CASSLDDWGGYGGYTF. The CDR3 DNA reads TGTGCCAGCAGCTTGGATGATTGGGGAGGGTATGGTGGCTACACCTTC.

The rearrangement joins TRBV5-5 to TRBJ1-1; D not certain. CDR3 size: 13 residues. Germline V lookup: CDR1 SGHKS, CDR2 YYEKEE (reference sequence). The V and J ends lost 0 bases and 1 base respectively, with 4 bases between them. CDR3 protein: CASSLDSNTEAFF. DNA of the CDR3: TGTGCCAGCAGCTTGGACTCGAACACTGAAGCTTTCTTT.

V is TRBV6-1 and J is TRBJ2-5; unclear D gene. The CDR3 consists of 14 residues. V shed 6 bases and J shed 5 bases, with 16 bases lying between them. Germline lookup yields CDR1 MNHNS and CDR2 SASEGT. The CDR3 reads CASSGTGKYETQYF. Here the CDR3 DNA reads TGTGCCAGCAGCGGAACTGGGAAGTACGAGACCCAGTACTTC.

The chain couples TRBV5-8 to TRBJ2-5; D is ambiguous. Germline values: CDR1 SGHTS, CDR2 YDEGEE. The CDR3 has 14 amino acids. Trimming removed 4 bases at V and 2 bases at J, with 12 bases between. CDR3 sequence reads: CASSASPAQETQYF. The CDR3 DNA is TGTGCCAGCAGCGCTTCACCAGCACAAGAGACCCAGTACTTC.

The gene calls are TRBV7-2 and TRBJ1-5; 7 nucleotides align to TRBD1. This CDR3 is 14 amino acids long. Germline CDR1 and CDR2: SGHTA and FQGNSA. J was trimmed by 5 bases and V by 5 bases; bases with no gene match: 6. The CDR3 nucleotides are TGTGCCAGCAGCGTCCGGGACAGCCATCAGCCCCAGCATTTT. This gives the protein CASSVRDSHQPQHF.

A word on this clone: The junction shows a germline mismatch at one end, possibly a read error. The V gene is TRBV7-7, the J gene TRBJ2-1; 11 bases match TRBD2. The germline V gene encodes CDR1 SSHAT and CDR2 FNYEAQ (reference sequence). The CDR3 runs to 15 residues. The CDR3 reads CASSSLAGVANEQFF. In DNA form, the CDR3 reads TGTGCTAGCAGCTCACTAGCGGGAGTAGCAAATGAGCAGTTCTTC.

This clone was counted a few times. The gene calls are TRBV5-8 and TRBJ2-7; D remains ambiguous. V lost 2 bases, J lost 4 bases, and 4 bases lay in between. The CDR3 has 11 amino acids. Germline lookup yields CDR1 SGHTS and CDR2 YDEGEE. The CDR3 protein is CASSFGYEQYF. The CDR3 region has the DNA TGTGCCAGCAGCTTCGGGTACGAGCAGTACTTC.

V is TRBV4-2 and J is TRBJ2-7; D call uncertain. CDR3 length equals 15 residues. Between the trimmed V and J ends, which lost 1 base and 5 bases, there was a span of 15 bases. Germline CDR1 LGHNA, CDR2 YNFKEQ. The CDR3 coding sequence is TGTGCCAGCAGCCAAGGCGTTCTTATTCGGGACGAGCAGTACTTC. This gives the protein CASSQGVLIRDEQYF.

This sequence joins TRBV11-2 and TRBJ2-5; no clear D gene. V lost 1 base, J lost 4 bases, and 16 bases lay in between. Germline lookup yields CDR1 SGHAT and CDR2 FQNNGV. CDR3 length: 16 amino acids. The CDR3 loop reads CASSLVGPGPGETQYF. The DNA for the CDR3 is TGTGCCAGCAGCTTAGTAGGGCCCGGTCCGGGAGAGACCCAGTACTTC.

There are a few counts of this clone. The chain joins TRBV6-5 to TRBJ2-7; TRBD2 matches at 13 bases. CDR3 length equals 15 residues. Germline lookup yields CDR1 MNHEY and CDR2 SVGAGI. J was trimmed by 6 bases and V by 5 bases; bases with no gene match: 7. The CDR3 loop is CASSTGLAGVAEQYF. The CDR3 bases are TGTGCCAGCAGTACTGGACTAGCGGGAGTCGCCGAGCAGTACTTC.

V is TRBV6-5 and J is TRBJ2-7; D remains ambiguous. The V and J ends lost 6 bases and 3 bases respectively, with 15 bases between them. This CDR3 is built from 14 residues. The V gene's germline CDR1 is MNHEY and CDR2 SVGAGI. CDR3 in amino acids: CASRSSGLLYEQYF. Written as DNA, the CDR3 is TGTGCCAGCAGGAGTTCAGGCCTTCTCTACGAGCAGTACTTC.

This clone came up many times. Other DNA sequences in the same sample also yield this CDR3. The CDR3 spells CASSLGGGYTF. The CDR3 DNA is TGTGCCAGCAGCTTGGGTGGGGGCTACACCTTC. V and J are TRBV5-4 and TRBJ1-2, with D unresolved. Germline V CDR1 and CDR2: SGHNT, YYREEE (reference sequence). Between the trimmed V and J ends, which lost 0 bases and 8 bases, there was a span of 5 bases. The CDR3 spans 11 residues.

The chain joins TRBV5-6 to TRBJ2-3; either TRBD1 or TRBD2 may fit D (5 bases each). The CDR3 loop spans 15 amino acids. Trimming removed 0 bases from V and 4 bases from J, with 12 bases in between. Germline CDR1 and CDR2: SGHDT and YYEEEE. CDR3 nucleotides: TGTGCCAGCAGCTTGGGGGACCCCGGGGCAGATACGCAGTATTTT. It encodes CASSLGDPGADTQYF.

The chain combines TRBV6-5 with TRBJ2-1, with 8 bases fitting TRBD1. This CDR3 spans 12 amino acids. Germline values: CDR1 MNHEY, CDR2 SVGAGI. V was clipped by 10 bases and J by 5 bases; unmatched bases: 4. CDR3 in DNA: TGTGCCACCGGGACAGGACACAATGAGCAGTTCTTC. This gives the protein CATGTGHNEQFF.

This clone has ten or more counts. This sequence joins TRBV4-3 and TRBJ2-6, with a tentative D call TRBD1 (5 bases). Looked up from germline, CDR1 is LGHNA and CDR2 is YSLEER. The V gene lost 0 bases and the J gene lost 1 base, with 7 bases spanning the gap. The CDR3 has 16 residues. CDR3 region: CASSQDKGSGANVLTF. CDR3 DNA: TGCGCCAGCAGCCAAGATAAGGGGTCTGGGGCCAACGTCCTGACTTTC.

The genes are TRBV9 and TRBJ2-2; 11 bases match TRBD1. This CDR3 has 15 amino acids. Losses at the gene ends were 1 base for V and 9 bases for J; bases not matched to a gene: 5. Looked up from germline, CDR1 is SGDLS and CDR2 is YYNGEE. DNA of the CDR3: TGTGCCAGCAGCGTAATGGGACAGGGGGGATGGGAGCTGTTTTTT. Amino acids: CASSVMGQGGWELFF.

The rearrangement joins TRBV4-2 to TRBJ2-1, with TRBD2 matching over 10 bases. Trimming took 3 bases from V and 3 from J; bases not matched to a gene: 5. This CDR3 is 16 amino acids long. Germline assignment: CDR1 LGHNA and CDR2 YNFKEQ. CDR3 amino acids: CASSHAGTSDYNEQFF. The CDR3, as DNA: TGTGCCAGCAGCCACGCCGGGACTAGCGACTACAATGAGCAGTTCTTC.

On this clone: A read error is the likely source, as a far larger clone sits one nucleotide away. V gene TRBV6-6 combines with J gene TRBJ2-7; 7 positions match TRBD1. This CDR3 has 15 residues. Losses at the gene ends were 5 bases for V and 5 bases for J; bases not matched to a gene: 12. Germline CDR1 MNHNY, CDR2 SVGAGI (reference sequence). The DNA for the CDR3 is TGTGCCAGCAGTACCTACAGGGGTGGGTCCCACGAGCAGTACTTC. The encoded protein is CASSTYRGGSHEQYF.

About this clone itself: Germline and junction disagree at one end, which may indicate a read error. CDR3 protein: CATSLGTGYETQYF. DNA for the CDR3: TGTGCCACCAGTCTGGGGACAGGGTACGAGACCCAGTACTTC. J is TRBJ2-5 and V is TRBV10-3, with TRBD1 identical over 9 bases. Looked up from germline, CDR1 is ENHRY and CDR2 is SYGVKD. The CDR3 has 14 residues.

The rearrangement joins TRBV15 to TRBJ2-2, with TRBD2 identical over 8 bases. Looked up from germline, CDR1 is LNHNV and CDR2 is YYDKDF (reference sequence). This CDR3 comprises 16 residues. V lost 8 bases to trimming and J lost 8 bases; unmatched junction nucleotides: 16. This CDR3 reads CATGTSGLGTLGELFF. The CDR3 nucleotides read TGTGCCACCGGGACCTCGGGACTAGGCACACTGGGGGAGCTGTTTTTT.

The genes are TRBV19 and TRBJ2-2; D might be TRBD1 (5 bases). From germline, CDR1 is LNHDA and CDR2 SQIVND (reference sequence). The CDR3 spans 14 residues. V was trimmed by 0 bases and J by 8 bases, leaving 10 bases between them. CDR3 DNA: TGTGCCAGTAGTATAGATAGGGGATCTGGGGAGCTGTTTTTT. This sequence encodes CASSIDRGSGELFF. The full variable domain, its missing parts supplied by reference TRBV19 and TRBJ2-2, is DGGITQSPKYLFRKEGQNVTLSCEQNLNHDAMYWYRQDPGQGLRLIYYSQIVNDFQKGDIAEGYSVSREKKESFPLTVTSAQKNPTAFYLCASSIDRGSGELFFGEGSRLTVL.

This clone was counted at least ten times. The J gene is TRBJ2-1, the V gene TRBV14; 7 nucleotides align to TRBD1. CDR1 and CDR2 from the germline V gene are SGHDN and FVKESK. J was trimmed by 5 bases and V by 3 bases; bases with no gene match: 4. The CDR3 is made up of 14 amino acids. CDR3 DNA: TGTGCCAGCAGCCACTTGGGACAGAACAATGAGCAGTTCTTC. Protein: CASSHLGQNNEQFF.

V is TRBV15 and J is TRBJ2-7; D not certain. The ends were cut back, 8 bases at V and 7 bases at J, with 15 bases in the middle. CDR1 and CDR2 (germline): LNHNV, YYDKDF (reference sequence). This CDR3 comprises 12 residues. CDR3 DNA: TGTGCCACCGGTTTGTGGGTCGGAGAGCAGTACTTC. This translates into CATGLWVGEQYF.

This clone was seen more than once but under ten times. This chain links TRBV14 with TRBJ2-1; 10 bases map to TRBD2. Germline CDR1 is SGHDN and CDR2 is FVKESK. The CDR3 runs to 17 residues. With 0 bases clipped from V and 10 bases from J, the junction kept 12 bases outside the gene matches. Written as DNA, the CDR3 is TGTGCCAGCAGCCAAGAAAGACCGGGACTAGCGTCGGGGGAGCAGTTCTTC. This translates into CASSQERPGLASGEQFF.

A single count supports this clone. The chain carries TRBV7-2 and TRBJ2-1; perhaps TRBD2 as D (6 bases). This CDR3 is 15 amino acids long. In germline, CDR1 is SGHTA, CDR2 FQGNSA. Trimming removed 5 bases at V and 0 bases at J, with 11 bases between. CDR3 in amino acids: CASSPGVSSYNEQFF. CDR3 nucleotide sequence: TGTGCCAGCAGCCCGGGGGTAAGCTCCTACAATGAGCAGTTCTTC.

The chain carries TRBV5-6 and TRBJ2-7; D may match TRBD1 or TRBD2 (5 bases each). Deletions cut 6 bases from V and 5 bases from J, with 21 bases between. CDR1 is SGHDT, CDR2 YYEEEE, per germline. The CDR3 loop spans 15 amino acids. The CDR3: CASTEYRSWGNEQYF. DNA of the CDR3: TGTGCCAGCACCGAGTACCGGAGTTGGGGGAACGAGCAGTACTTC.

J is TRBJ2-1 and V is TRBV6-1; D is unresolved. Trimming stripped 2 bases from V and 8 bases from J, with 7 bases between. CDR3 length equals 12 residues. CDR1 is MNHNS, CDR2 SASEGT, per germline. This chain's CDR3 is CASSEFLYEQFF. DNA for the CDR3: TGTGCCAGCAGTGAATTTTTATATGAGCAGTTCTTC.